One and the same sample provided the 21 T cell receptor beta chains below, sequenced in a study of T-cell reconstitution after alpha-beta-depleted transplantation in children (dated by TCRdb to about 2016). This sample's treatment or condition label indicates: allogeneic hematopoietic cell transplantation with graft depleted of TCRalphabeta T cells and CD19 B cells. Libraries were constructed by PCR. The data were produced on an Illumina HiSeq 2500. TCR library preparation used molecular barcoding, with unique molecular identifiers applied to normalize quantification of the TCRbeta repertoire. The public reads were reprocessed in TCRdb via fastp at Q25 and MiXCR, keeping in-frame beta chains. CDR3 protein duplicates are merged, each entry listing the most common genes and DNA. This sample is represented by hundreds of thousands of distinct CDR3 sequences; about 12% of them were singletons. Around 0.8% of the sample lies in the top ten.

This sample comprised PBMCs, obtained before TCRalphabeta/CD19-depleted stem cell transplant. Every receptor here comes from a girl under 10 years old with congenital amegakaryocytic thrombocytopenia, due to receive a stem cell transplant.

The rearrangement joins TRBV18 to TRBJ1-1, with 7 bases identical to TRBD1. Germline CDR1 reads KGHSH; CDR2 reads LQKENI. The CDR3 loop spans 12 amino acids. With V trimmed by 3 bases and J by 7 bases, 2 bases remained unmatched. CDR3 sequence (DNA): TGTGCCAGCTCACCGGGGACAGTTGAAGCTTTCTTT. This gives the protein CASSPGTVEAFF.

The CDR3 bases are TGCGCCAGCAGCCAAGTTTACAGGCCCGGACTAGCCAAAAACATTCAGTACTTC. Translated, it gives CASSQVYRPGLAKNIQYF. The chain carries TRBV4-1 and TRBJ2-4; D could derive from TRBD1 or TRBD2 (5 bases each). Per the germline V gene, CDR1 is MGHRA and CDR2 is YSYEKL. The CDR3 runs to 18 residues. Trimming removed 1 base from V and 0 bases from J, with 16 bases in between.

The chain is built from TRBV2 and TRBJ2-2; possibly TRBD2 for D (6 bases). V lost 3 bases and J 4 bases, leaving 15 bases between the germline ends. The CDR3 has 16 residues. Germline values: CDR1 SNHLY, CDR2 FYNNEI. Here the CDR3 DNA reads TGTGCCAGCAGTGAGCTTGGCGGGATAGGCACCGGGGAGCTGTTTTTT. It encodes CASSELGGIGTGELFF. Full variable domain (rest looked up from reference TRBV2 and TRBJ2-2): EPEVTQTPSHQVTQMGQEVILRCVPISNHLYFYWYRQILGQKVEFLVSFYNNEISEKSEIFDDQFSVERPDGSNFTLKIRSTKLEDSAMYFCASSELGGIGTGELFFGEGSRLTVL.

This clonotype was found a few times. J is TRBJ2-7 and V is TRBV6-1; a possible D gene is TRBD2 (7 bases). Trimming removed 6 bases from V and 2 bases from J, with 14 bases in between. CDR1 and CDR2 (germline): MNHNS, SASEGT. This CDR3 is 14 amino acids long. The CDR3 reads CASSIGGGAYEQYF. Written as DNA, the CDR3 is TGTGCCAGCAGCATAGGGGGGGGCGCCTACGAGCAGTACTTC.

A few counts support this clonotype. V is TRBV6-5 and J is TRBJ2-3, with D possibly being TRBD1 or TRBD2 (6 bases each). Between the trimmed V and J ends, which lost 0 bases and 5 bases, there was a span of 12 bases. This CDR3 contains 15 residues. From germline, CDR1 is MNHEY and CDR2 SVGAGI. The CDR3 spells CASSYSRGQGDTQYF. The CDR3 coding sequence is TGTGCCAGCAGTTACTCCCGGGGGCAAGGAGATACGCAGTATTTT.

In the case of this clonotype: At one of its ends the junction is not consistent with the germline gene, which may arise from a read error. J is TRBJ1-1 and V is TRBV10-3; the D gene is possibly TRBD1 (5 bases). Germline loops: CDR1 ENHRY, CDR2 SYGVKD. This CDR3 spans 14 amino acids. The CDR3 sequence: CAMSEWGKSTEAFF. The CDR3 DNA reads as TGTGCCATGAGTGAGTGGGGGAAAAGCACTGAAGCTTTCTTT.

This clonotype has at least ten counts. CDR3 residues: CASSSSGRNSYNEQFF. The CDR3, as DNA: TGTGCCAGCAGCTCTAGCGGGAGGAACTCCTACAATGAGCAGTTCTTC. This chain uses TRBV7-8 with TRBJ2-1; 11 nucleotides agree with TRBD2. The germline V gene encodes CDR1 SGHVS and CDR2 FQNEAQ. Unmatched junction bases numbered 2, after V lost 4 bases and J lost 0 bases. The CDR3 consists of 16 residues.

V is TRBV5-1 and J is TRBJ2-3, with D possibly being TRBD1 or TRBD2 (5 bases each). V lost 4 bases to trimming and J lost 6 bases, with 15 bases between them. CDR1 SGHRS and CDR2 YFSETQ come from the germline V gene. The CDR3 consists of 14 residues. The CDR3 sequence is CASSLSAKGDTQYF. CDR3 nucleotide sequence: TGCGCCAGCAGCCTTAGCGCGAAGGGGGATACGCAGTATTTT.

The chain recombines TRBV20-1 with TRBJ1-3; D remains unclear. Germline V gene data show CDR1 as DFQATT and CDR2 as SNEGSKA (reference sequence). CDR3 length: 13 amino acids. The V end was cut by 5 bases, the J end by 5 bases, with 13 bases between. The CDR3 sequence is CSAVRDVRNTIYF. CDR3 coding DNA: TGCAGTGCTGTCCGGGATGTAAGAAACACCATATATTTT.

This clonotype showed up just a few times. J is TRBJ2-7 and V is TRBV6-1; perhaps TRBD1 as D (6 bases). Between the trimmed V and J ends, which lost 10 bases and 1 base, there was a span of 14 bases. This CDR3 is built from 13 residues. Germline CDR1 is MNHNS and CDR2 is SASEGT. DNA for the CDR3: TGTGCCACTCGGAGGACAGATTCCTACGAGCAGTACTTC. Its translation: CATRRTDSYEQYF.

This clonotype was seen ten or more times. A read error may account for a junction end that differs from germline. The chain combines TRBV20-1 with TRBJ2-1; 8 positions match TRBD2. Germline lookup yields CDR1 DFQATT and CDR2 SNEGSKA (reference sequence). The CDR3 covers 15 residues. CDR3 sequence (DNA): TGCAGTGCCAGAGGACCTCCGGGACTAGTAGATGAGCAGTTCTTC. Translating it yields CSARGPPGLVDEQFF.

This clonotype was counted many times. V is TRBV12-3 or TRBV12-4 and J is TRBJ2-3; either TRBD1 or TRBD2 may supply D (5 bases each). V dropped 6 bases and J dropped 6 bases, with 16 bases sitting between them. This CDR3 comprises 14 residues. CDR3 protein: CASSREGRGDTQYF. The CDR3 DNA reads TGTGCCAGCAGCCGAGAGGGGCGAGGGGATACGCAGTATTTT.

The table lists this clonotype with a few counts. The CDR3 is CASSTDPYNSPLHF. Here the CDR3 DNA reads TGCGCCAGCAGCACCGACCCATATAATTCACCCCTCCACTTT. V usage is TRBV5-1 and J usage is TRBJ1-6; no firm D call. CDR3 length: 14 residues. V lost 4 bases and J 4 bases, leaving 9 bases between the germline ends. Germline-derived CDR1 and CDR2 are SGHRS and YFSETQ.

The chain employs TRBV4-1 and TRBJ2-5, with TRBD2 identical over 10 bases. The junction had 8 bases not matched to a gene; V was cut back by 1 base and J by 3 bases. The CDR3 is 17 residues long. Germline V gene sequence: CDR1 MGHRA, CDR2 YSYEKL. CDR3 coding DNA: TGCGCCAGCAGCCAAGGAGTCCTAGCGGGAGCGGAAGAGACCCAGTACTTC. Its translation is CASSQGVLAGAEETQYF.

V and J are TRBV7-9 and TRBJ1-6, with D possibly matching TRBD1 (5 bases). Trimming left V 2 bases short and J 13 bases short, with 18 bases between. The CDR3 consists of 15 residues. Germline CDR1 reads SEHNR; CDR2 reads FQNEAQ (reference sequence). The CDR3 region has the DNA TGTGCCAGCAGCTTAACGGGGGTGGTCCAGGCGCCCCTCCACTTT. Protein product: CASSLTGVVQAPLHF. Complete variable domain (other parts from reference TRBV7-9 and TRBJ1-6): DTGVSQNPRHKITKRGQNVTFRCDPISEHNRLYWYRQTLGQGPEFLTYFQNEAQLEKSRLLSDRFSAERPKGSFSTLEIQRTEQGDSAMYLCASSLTGVVQAPLHFGNGTRLTVT.

The chain has TRBV11-2 and TRBJ2-7; D gene ambiguous. Germline V gene data show CDR1 as SGHAT and CDR2 as FQNNGV. The V end was cut by 1 base, the J end by 2 bases, with 15 bases between. CDR3 size: 16 residues. The CDR3 DNA reads TGTGCCAGCAGCTTAGCACCGGGCCCGCCGACCTACGAGCAGTACTTC. Translated, it gives CASSLAPGPPTYEQYF. Full variable domain (outside the CDR3, taken from reference TRBV11-2 and TRBJ2-7): EAGVAQSPRYKIIEKRQSVAFWCNPISGHATLYWYQQILGQGPKLLIQFQNNGVVDDSQLPKDRFSAERLKGVDSTLKIQPAKLEDSAVYLCASSLAPGPPTYEQYFGPGTRLTVT.

In its sample, this clonotype was seen a few times. This chain links TRBV20-1 with TRBJ2-7; unclear D gene. The germline V gene encodes CDR1 DFQATT and CDR2 SNEGSKA (reference sequence). There are 14 residues in the CDR3. Trimming shortened V by 6 bases and J by 1 base, and 16 bases separated the two germline ends. CDR3 in amino acids: CSAGPPTPSYEQYF. The CDR3 nucleotides are TGCAGTGCCGGCCCTCCTACGCCTTCCTACGAGCAGTACTTC.

This clonotype has a count of ten or more. This rearrangement joins TRBV5-1 to TRBJ2-1; 9 positions agree with TRBD2. V dropped 0 bases and J dropped 4; count of bases not matched to a gene: 5. Germline values: CDR1 SGHRS, CDR2 YFSETQ. The length of the CDR3 is 16 residues. CDR3 sequence (DNA): TGCGCCAGCAGCTTGGCCGGGACTAGCTCGTACAATGAGCAGTTCTTC. It translates to CASSLAGTSSYNEQFF.

This clonotype was seen only a few times. This CDR3 is CSAREMDYGYTF. The CDR3 coding sequence is TGCAGTGCTAGGGAAATGGACTATGGCTACACCTTC. The chain uses TRBV20-1 and TRBJ1-2; no definite D call. The CDR3 sequence is 12 residues long. Germline V gene sequence: CDR1 DFQATT, CDR2 SNEGSKA (reference sequence). V lost 3 bases to trimming and J lost 3 bases, with 8 bases between them.

This clonotype came up a few times. V is TRBV12-3 or TRBV12-4 and J is TRBJ2-7, with D unclear. The CDR3 totals 14 residues. The V and J ends lost 5 bases and 0 bases respectively, with 11 bases between them. Written as DNA, the CDR3 is TGTGCCAGCAGTGGAGTTGTGAGCTCCTACGAGCAGTACTTC. It encodes CASSGVVSSYEQYF.

This clonotype came up a few times. The rearrangement links TRBV12-3 or TRBV12-4 to TRBJ2-1; 9 bases map to TRBD2. CDR3 length: 15 residues. V shed 7 bases and J 6 bases; nucleotides not matched to a gene: 10. This chain's CDR3 is CASTIAGVSPNEQFF. CDR3 DNA: TGTGCCAGCACAATAGCGGGGGTCTCCCCCAATGAGCAGTTCTTC.